Below, 17 T cell receptor beta chains from the same sample are listed, as sequenced in a study of PD-L1 blockade in urothelial cancer. Only in-frame clones appear in the TCRdb table, and some are missing; sequencing was by immunoSEQ multiplex PCR. Of 90,000 to 100,000 clones listed, 85% to 90% are singletons. The time point is: pretreatment peripheral blood. The sample here was PBMCs, taken around atezolizumab (anti-PD-L1) treatment. These receptors were taken from a man between 60 and 70 years old with urothelial cancer.

The chain has TRBV11-2 and TRBJ2-1, with 10 positions matching TRBD2. The V gene end was trimmed by 0 bases and the J gene end by 5 bases; junction bases not matched to a gene: 4. Germline V gives CDR1 SGHAT, CDR2 FQNNGV. The CDR3 extends over 16 amino acids. CDR3 DNA: TGTGCCAGCAGCTTAGAAGGGCTAGCGGGAGACAATGAGCAGTTCTTC. This encodes CASSLEGLAGDNEQFF.

V usage is TRBV18 and J usage is TRBJ2-6, with no clear D. V was shortened by 4 bases and J by 1 base, with 5 bases between the two germline ends. The CDR3 has 14 residues. Germline loops: CDR1 KGHSH, CDR2 LQKENI. CDR3 loop: CASSLESGANVLTF. CDR3 nucleotides: TGTGCCAGCTCACTCGAGTCTGGGGCCAACGTCCTGACTTTC.

Turning to this clone: The germline gene is not matched at one end of the junction; a read error may be the cause. V and J are TRBV7-7 and TRBJ2-2; 10 bases agree with TRBD1. The CDR3 is 15 amino acids. The V gene's germline CDR1 is SSHAT and CDR2 FNYEAQ (reference sequence). CDR3 DNA: TGTGCTAGCAGCCCGGGACAGGGGCACACCGGGGAGCTGTTTTTT. Residues: CASSPGQGHTGELFF.

The V gene is TRBV23-1, the J gene TRBJ2-1; 7 nucleotides match TRBD2. TRBV23-1 is an ORF, with its function uncertain. V lost 4 bases to trimming and J lost 0 bases; unmatched junction nucleotides: 6. The CDR3 is made up of 16 amino acids. The CDR3 bases are TGCGCCAGCAGTCGGGCGGGGGTGATCTCCTACAATGAGCAGTTCTTC. Translated: CASSRAGVISYNEQFF.

J is TRBJ2-5 and V is TRBV2; 9 nucleotides agree with TRBD2. CDR1 is SNHLY, CDR2 FYNNEI, per germline. The CDR3 length is 16 residues. V was clipped by 3 bases and J by 3 bases; unmatched bases: 8. CDR3 in amino acids: CASSESPSGDKETQYF. CDR3 DNA: TGTGCCAGCAGTGAGTCGCCTAGCGGGGATAAAGAGACCCAGTACTTC.

The chain has TRBV5-6 and TRBJ2-3, with D tentatively TRBD1 (5 bases). The length of the CDR3 is 15 residues. Germline CDR1 and CDR2: SGHDT and YYEEEE. With 0 bases removed from V and 6 bases from J, the gap between germline ends came to 14 bases. DNA of the CDR3: TGTGCCAGCAGCTTGGGTGGCAGGGCTCCCGATACGCAGTATTTT. Translation gives CASSLGGRAPDTQYF. Full variable domain (remainder filled in from reference TRBV5-6 and TRBJ2-3): DAGVTQSPTHLIKTRGQQVTLRCSPKSGHDTVSWYQQALGQGPQFIFQYYEEEERQRGNFPDRFSGHQFPNYSSELNVNALLLGDSALYLCASSLGGRAPDTQYFGPGTRLTVL.

J is TRBJ2-1 and V is TRBV4-3; D possibly corresponds to TRBD1 (6 bases). The CDR3 runs to 16 residues. With 0 bases removed from V and 1 base from J, the gap between germline ends came to 10 bases. The germline gives CDR1 LGHNA, CDR2 YSLEER. This CDR3 is CASSQDTTGSYNEQFF. The CDR3 bases are TGCGCCAGCAGCCAAGATACCACAGGGTCCTACAATGAGCAGTTCTTC.

CDR3 amino acids: CASRAGVGARNTEAFF. In DNA form, the CDR3 reads TGCGCCAGCCGTGCGGGGGTCGGAGCTCGGAACACTGAAGCTTTCTTT. This sequence joins TRBV10-1 and TRBJ1-1; maybe TRBD1 (5 bases). The CDR3 is 16 amino acids. From germline, CDR1 is WNHNN and CDR2 SYGVQD (reference sequence). The ends were cut back, 8 bases at V and 1 base at J, with 20 bases in the middle.

CDR3 bases: TGTGCCAGCAGCCGGAGCAGGGAGGCAGATACGCAGTATTTT. Amino acid sequence: CASSRSREADTQYF. J is TRBJ2-3 and V is TRBV11-3, with D possibly being TRBD2 (6 bases). Trimming stripped 5 bases from V and 4 bases from J, with 13 bases between. Germline lookup yields CDR1 SGHNT and CDR2 YENEEA. The CDR3 totals 14 residues.

V gene TRBV6-1 combines with J gene TRBJ2-2, with 7 bases lining up with TRBD2. V was clipped by 9 bases and J by 2 bases; unmatched bases: 3. The CDR3 loop spans 13 amino acids. From germline, CDR1 is MNHNS and CDR2 SASEGT. DNA of the CDR3: TGTGCCAGTTCTAGCGGAAACACCGGGGAGCTGTTTTTT. It encodes CASSSGNTGELFF.

The V call is TRBV5-1, the J call TRBJ2-2, with 10 bases lining up with TRBD2. V was pared by 4 bases and J by 2 bases, with 11 bases of the junction left unmatched. The CDR3 is 18 amino acids. The germline gives CDR1 SGHRS, CDR2 YFSETQ. The CDR3 loop reads CASSPSQRGGLNTGELFF. In nucleotides, the CDR3 is TGCGCCAGCAGCCCCAGCCAGCGGGGGGGCCTAAACACCGGGGAGCTGTTTTTT. The full variable domain, with the rest looked up from reference TRBV5-1 and TRBJ2-2, is KAGVTQTPRYLIKTRGQQVTLSCSPISGHRSVSWYQQTPGQGLQFLFEYFSETQRNKGNFPGRFSGRQFSNSRSEMNVSTLELGDSALYLCASSPSQRGGLNTGELFFGEGSRLTVL.

This clone was seen only once. This chain connects TRBV18 to TRBJ1-3; weak D call: TRBD1 (5 bases). Germline V gives CDR1 KGHSH, CDR2 LQKENI. CDR3 size: 14 residues. V lost 2 bases, J lost 2 bases, and 7 bases lay in between. In DNA, the CDR3 is TGTGCCAGCTCACCAGCCAGGGCTGGAAACACCATATATTTT. Protein sequence: CASSPARAGNTIYF.

This chain joins TRBV5-1 and TRBJ2-1; 11 nucleotides agree with TRBD2. J lost 3 bases, V lost 5 bases, and 4 bases had no gene match. Germline-derived CDR1 and CDR2 are SGHRS and YFSETQ. The CDR3 is made up of 15 amino acids. Here the CDR3 reads CASSLAGGNYNEQFF. DNA for the CDR3: TGCGCCAGCAGTTTAGCGGGGGGGAACTACAATGAGCAGTTCTTC.

The chain is built from TRBV6-1 and TRBJ1-5, with D tentatively TRBD1 (5 bases). The CDR3 loop spans 15 amino acids. The V gene lost 2 bases and the J gene lost 3 bases, with 11 bases spanning the gap. Germline V gives CDR1 MNHNS, CDR2 SASEGT. CDR3 bases: TGTGCCAGCAGTGAAAGGCAGGGAAACAATCAGCCCCAGCATTTT. Translated, it gives CASSERQGNNQPQHF.

V and J are TRBV29-1 and TRBJ2-1, with D perhaps TRBD2 (6 bases). V was pared by 4 bases and J by 0 bases, with 13 bases between. Germline-derived CDR1 and CDR2 are SQVTM and ANQGSEA. CDR3 length: 15 residues. Here the CDR3 DNA reads TGCAGCGTTGGGTTCGGCGGGATCTCCTACAATGAGCAGTTCTTC. This sequence encodes CSVGFGGISYNEQFF.

J is TRBJ1-2 and V is TRBV6-6, with TRBD1 matching 8 bases. Germline trimming cut 6 bases from V and 3 bases from J; bases unmatched to any gene: 6. The CDR3 extends over 14 amino acids. The germline gives CDR1 MNHNY, CDR2 SVGAGI (reference sequence). Here the CDR3 reads CASSLDRGDYGYTF. The CDR3 bases are TGTGCCAGCAGCTTAGACAGGGGCGACTATGGCTACACCTTC.

The CDR3 region is CASSYSRGAGELFF. CDR3 DNA sequence: TGTGCCAGCAGCTACTCGCGGGGGGCCGGGGAGCTGTTTTTT. This rearrangement joins TRBV2 to TRBJ2-2, with 8 bases aligning to TRBD2. The CDR3 length is 14 residues. Germline trimming cut 6 bases from V and 6 bases from J; bases unmatched to any gene: 6. The germline V gene encodes CDR1 SNHLY and CDR2 FYNNEI.